The 27 T cell receptor beta chains listed next were all sequenced from one sample in a study (dated by TCRdb to the mid-2010s). Libraries were built with RT-PCR. The instrument given in TCRdb is Illumina MiSeq. TCRdb redid the processing of the public reads, applying fastp at Q25 and MiXCR, and retained in-frame beta chains. A single entry per CDR3 protein holds the most common genes and DNA from its merged rows. The sample profile shows approximately 720,000 distinct CDR3 sequences; approximately 15% of them were found once. The ten largest account for roughly 3.6% of the sample. Sequencing was performed on memory CD4+ T cells from blood. The receptors stem from a female donor in good health, serving as a healthy control.

J is TRBJ2-2 and V is TRBV15; the D gene is possibly TRBD2 (5 bases). V was shortened by 2 bases and J by 6 bases, with 13 bases between the two germline ends. In germline, CDR1 is LNHNV, CDR2 YYDKDF (reference sequence). This CDR3 has 15 residues. This CDR3 reads CATSRRELDAGELFF. The CDR3 DNA sequence: TGTGCCACCAGCAGAAGGGAACTAGACGCCGGGGAGCTGTTTTTT.

V and J are TRBV12-3 or TRBV12-4 and TRBJ2-2; the match to TRBD1 covers 7 bases. This CDR3 has 16 amino acids. The V gene end was trimmed by 0 bases and the J gene end by 4 bases; junction bases not matched to a gene: 5. CDR3 nucleotide sequence: TGTGCCAGCAGTTTAGCAGGGGGCGCGATCACCGGGGAGCTGTTTTTT. It is translated as CASSLAGGAITGELFF.

The rearrangement joins TRBV5-6 to TRBJ2-7; 9 nucleotides line up with TRBD1. The CDR3 has 15 residues. Germline V CDR1 and CDR2: SGHDT, YYEEEE. With V trimmed by 3 bases and J by 0 bases, 4 bases remained unmatched. The CDR3 sequence: CASSSWTGASYEQYF. In DNA, the CDR3 is TGTGCCAGCAGCTCGTGGACAGGGGCCTCCTACGAGCAGTACTTC. Full variable domain (remainder filled in from reference TRBV5-6 and TRBJ2-7): DAGVTQSPTHLIKTRGQQVTLRCSPKSGHDTVSWYQQALGQGPQFIFQYYEEEERQRGNFPDRFSGHQFPNYSSELNVNALLLGDSALYLCASSSWTGASYEQYFGPGTRLTVT.

This clonotype was counted many times. The chain carries TRBV29-1 and TRBJ2-2, with D perhaps being TRBD1 or TRBD2 (7 bases each). V was shortened by 5 bases and J by 4 bases, with 11 bases between the two germline ends. Germline lookup yields CDR1 SQVTM and CDR2 ANQGSEA. This CDR3 is 13 amino acids long. In DNA, the CDR3 is TGCAGCGTTCAGGGGGGGACCACCGGGGAGCTGTTTTTT. Encoded protein: CSVQGGTTGELFF.

This clonotype was seen ten or more times. The chain has TRBV6-5 and TRBJ2-1; D perhaps matches TRBD2 (5 bases). Germline CDR1 and CDR2: MNHEY and SVGAGI. The ends were cut back, 4 bases at V and 8 bases at J, with 18 bases in the middle. The CDR3 has 15 residues. The CDR3 reads CASSWTSPTMDEQFF. In DNA, the CDR3 is TGTGCCAGCAGTTGGACTTCCCCCACAATGGATGAGCAGTTCTTC.

This clonotype was detected a few times. Because it lacks the conserved phenylalanine or tryptophan at the end, this CDR3 is likely a read error. The chain uses TRBV20-1 and TRBJ2-5, with 14 nucleotides matching TRBD2. The germline CDR1 and CDR2 sequences are DFQATT and SNEGSKA (reference sequence). Unmatched junction bases numbered 10, after V lost 5 bases and J lost 2 bases. The CDR3 totals 17 residues. The CDR3 protein is CSAGTTGTSGSQETQYS. The DNA for the CDR3 is TGCAGTGCTGGAACAACCGGGACTAGCGGGAGTCAAGAGACCCAGTACAGC.

In this sample, this clonotype turned up a few times. J is TRBJ2-2 and V is TRBV27; 7 bases map to TRBD1. Losses at the gene ends were 8 bases for V and 4 bases for J; bases not matched to a gene: 16. CDR1 is MNHEY, CDR2 SMNVEV, per germline (reference sequence). This CDR3 is built from 17 residues. CDR3 nucleotide sequence: TGTGCCAGCCTCCTGTCCGGACTTACAGGGGTCACCGGGGAGCTGTTTTTT. This codes for CASLLSGLTGVTGELFF.

This clonotype was counted between two and nine times. This sequence joins TRBV13 and TRBJ1-1; D is ambiguous. Trimming pared 5 bases from V and 5 bases from J, leaving 18 bases between. This CDR3 is 15 amino acids long. The germline V gene encodes CDR1 PRHDT and CDR2 FYEKMQ (reference sequence). The CDR3 spells CASSLNLPGHTEAFF. Here the CDR3 DNA reads TGTGCCAGCAGCCTAAATCTGCCGGGCCATACTGAAGCTTTCTTT.

This clonotype was observed a few times. The CDR3 DNA follows: TGTGCCACTTCCCCGGGACTCCCACCCAATGAGCAGTTCTTC. Translating it yields CATSPGLPPNEQFF. The chain has TRBV24-1 and TRBJ2-1, with D perhaps matching TRBD2 (6 bases). This CDR3 comprises 14 residues. The V end lost 10 bases, the J end lost 6 bases, and 18 bases lay between the germline ends. Per the germline V gene, CDR1 is KGHDR and CDR2 is SFDVKD.

CDR3 loop: CASSQVVAGGSYEQYF. CDR3 DNA: TGCGCCAGCAGCCAAGTCGTGGCAGGGGGGTCGTACGAGCAGTACTTC. V gene TRBV4-1 combines with J gene TRBJ2-7, with D maybe TRBD1 (7 bases). Trimming left V 1 base short and J 4 bases short, with 17 bases between. The CDR3 spans 16 residues. Germline V gene lookup returns CDR1 MGHRA and CDR2 YSYEKL.

The J gene is TRBJ2-2, the V gene TRBV5-1; D uncertain. V lost 0 bases and J 0 bases, leaving 3 bases between the germline ends. The CDR3 contains 14 residues. Germline values: CDR1 SGHRS, CDR2 YFSETQ. CDR3 residues: CASSLVTNTGELFF. CDR3 coding DNA: TGCGCCAGCAGCTTGGTAACGAACACCGGGGAGCTGTTTTTT.

This clonotype has more than one count but fewer than ten. This chain connects TRBV6-6 to TRBJ2-7; D possibly corresponds to TRBD2 (7 bases). The germline CDR1 and CDR2 sequences are MNHNY and SVGAGI (reference sequence). The V end was cut by 2 bases, the J end by 3 bases, with 14 bases between. The CDR3 spans 15 residues. The CDR3 region has the DNA TGTGCCAGCAGTTACCCCCCGGGGGGCCTCTACGAGCAGTACTTC. Its translation: CASSYPPGGLYEQYF.

This clonotype was seen ten or more times. The J gene is TRBJ2-7, the V gene TRBV18; 7 bases line up with TRBD2. The CDR3 covers 11 residues. From germline, CDR1 is KGHSH and CDR2 LQKENI. The V segment lost 5 bases and the J segment 13 bases; nucleotides outside the gene matches: 8. CDR3 in DNA: TGTGCCAGCTCAGAGACTAGCCATTATTACTTC. Amino acid sequence: CASSETSHYYF.

The CDR3, as DNA: TGTGCCAGCTCAGGACTAGTCGGCACCGGGGAGCTGTTTTTT. Translated, it gives CASSGLVGTGELFF. The genes are TRBV18 and TRBJ2-2; 7 bases are shared with TRBD2. Germline lookup yields CDR1 KGHSH and CDR2 LQKENI. After removal of 5 bases from V and 4 bases from J, the junction contained 4 bases not matched to a gene. The CDR3 contains 14 residues.

This chain uses TRBV5-1 with TRBJ1-3, with D perhaps TRBD1 (5 bases). The CDR3 runs to 16 residues. The germline CDR1 and CDR2 sequences are SGHRS and YFSETQ. Trimming cost V 4 bases and J 0 bases, with 14 bases left between them. CDR3 sequence reads: CASSDPQENSGNTIYF. The CDR3, as DNA: TGCGCCAGCAGCGACCCACAGGAGAACTCTGGAAACACCATATATTTT.

The J gene is TRBJ2-2, the V gene TRBV18, with D possibly matching TRBD2 (6 bases). Germline values: CDR1 KGHSH, CDR2 LQKENI. CDR3 length: 15 amino acids. Trimming took 2 bases from V and 5 from J, leaving 12 bases between them. DNA for the CDR3: TGTGCCAGCTCACCAGGGGGGACGTGGACCGGGGAGCTGTTTTTT. Translating it yields CASSPGGTWTGELFF.

The table lists this clonotype with many counts. The chain has TRBV6-5 and TRBJ2-2; 8 positions agree with TRBD1. This CDR3 contains 16 residues. Trimming took 6 bases from V and 3 from J; bases not matched to a gene: 9. Germline CDR1 is MNHEY and CDR2 is SVGAGI. CDR3 residues: CASRSADRGDTGELFF. The DNA for the CDR3 is TGTGCCAGCAGGAGCGCCGACAGGGGCGACACCGGGGAGCTGTTTTTT.

In its sample, this clonotype was seen a few times. CDR3 loop: CASGLGGGQFNEKLFF. The CDR3 region has the DNA TGTGCCAGCGGATTGGGTGGCGGGCAGTTTAATGAAAAACTGTTTTTT. V usage is TRBV25-1 and J usage is TRBJ1-4, with no clear D. Germline V CDR1 and CDR2: MGHDK, SYGVNS. V lost 8 bases to trimming and J lost 4 bases, with 20 bases between them. This CDR3 has 16 amino acids.

Only a few counts were recorded for this clonotype. DNA for the CDR3: TGTGCCATCAGGCGACAGGGATTGGACTATGGCTACACCTTC. It translates to CAIRRQGLDYGYTF. The rearrangement joins TRBV10-3 to TRBJ1-2; 7 bases are shared with TRBD1. V was pared by 6 bases and J by 3 bases, with 7 bases of the junction left unmatched. The CDR3 runs 14 residues. Germline CDR1 and CDR2: ENHRY and SYGVKD.

This clonotype was counted a few times. The chain is built from TRBV7-2 and TRBJ2-1, with D unresolved. Germline-derived CDR1 and CDR2 are SGHTA and FQGNSA. Trimming left V 1 base short and J 12 bases short, with 13 bases between. CDR3 length: 13 amino acids. CDR3 nucleotides: TGTGCCAGCAGCTTAGTGGTGGTAGGAAGGCAGTTCTTC. Translating gives CASSLVVVGRQFF.

V gene TRBV5-1 combines with J gene TRBJ2-7, with 8 nucleotides matching TRBD1. The CDR3 consists of 14 residues. Germline trimming cut 4 bases from V and 3 bases from J; bases unmatched to any gene: 6. Germline V gives CDR1 SGHRS, CDR2 YFSETQ. The CDR3 nucleotides read TGCGCCAGCAGCCCAGTACAGGGGGTCTACGAGCAGTACTTC. This encodes CASSPVQGVYEQYF.

This clonotype was seen a handful of times. The rearrangement links TRBV2 to TRBJ2-3; D is unclear. Germline loops: CDR1 SNHLY, CDR2 FYNNEI. Trimming took 5 bases from V and 11 from J, leaving 11 bases between them. The CDR3 is 11 amino acids. The CDR3 nucleotides are TGTGCCAGCAGTTACGACAAACAGCAGTATTTT. This translates into CASSYDKQQYF. Full variable domain (outside the CDR3, taken from reference TRBV2 and TRBJ2-3): EPEVTQTPSHQVTQMGQEVILRCVPISNHLYFYWYRQILGQKVEFLVSFYNNEISEKSEIFDDQFSVERPDGSNFTLKIRSTKLEDSAMYFCASSYDKQQYFGPGTRLTVL.

V is TRBV12-3 or TRBV12-4 and J is TRBJ2-7; maybe TRBD1 (6 bases). CDR3 length: 14 residues. Trimming left V 6 bases short and J 11 bases short, with 23 bases between. The chain's CDR3 is CASSPTTGGQIEYF. DNA of the CDR3: TGTGCCAGCAGCCCAACTACTGGGGGCCAGATAGAGTACTTC.

The J gene is TRBJ1-1, the V gene TRBV7-2, with 11 bases aligning to TRBD1. J lost 2 bases, V lost 1 base, and 9 bases had no gene match. This CDR3 is 18 amino acids long. Germline V gene sequence: CDR1 SGHTA, CDR2 FQGNSA. The CDR3: CASSLVGTGGSGNTEAFF. The CDR3 DNA follows: TGTGCCAGCAGCTTAGTAGGGACAGGGGGTTCTGGAAACACTGAAGCTTTCTTT.

The chain combines TRBV7-3 with TRBJ1-1; no firm D call. V lost 8 bases and J 2 bases, leaving 9 bases between the germline ends. Germline V gives CDR1 SGHTA, CDR2 FQGTGA. The CDR3 spans 12 residues. The CDR3 nucleotides read TGTGCCAGCGGACTGCAAAACACTGAAGCTTTCTTT. It codes for CASGLQNTEAFF.

This clonotype was seen repeatedly, ten times or more. The chain couples TRBV5-1 to TRBJ2-1; the D gene is possibly TRBD2 (6 bases). The germline V and J ends were trimmed by 7 bases and 0 bases, with 20 bases remaining between them. Germline CDR1 SGHRS, CDR2 YFSETQ. The CDR3 extends over 17 amino acids. The CDR3 is CASGGAEGRSSYNEQFF. The DNA of the CDR3 is TGCGCCAGCGGGGGAGCGGAGGGCCGAAGCTCCTACAATGAGCAGTTCTTC. The whole variable domain, remainder taken from reference TRBV5-1 and TRBJ2-1, is KAGVTQTPRYLIKTRGQQVTLSCSPISGHRSVSWYQQTPGQGLQFLFEYFSETQRNKGNFPGRFSGRQFSNSRSEMNVSTLELGDSALYLCASGGAEGRSSYNEQFFGPGTRLTVL.

This clonotype turned up a few times. This chain links TRBV25-1 with TRBJ1-2, with a tentative D call TRBD1 (6 bases). The V end lost 6 bases, the J end lost 6 bases, and 11 bases lay between the germline ends. In germline, CDR1 is MGHDK, CDR2 SYGVNS. The CDR3 has 12 amino acids. The CDR3 coding sequence is TGTGCCAGCAGCTGGTCAGGGGATGGCTACACCTTC. It translates to CASSWSGDGYTF.